These 25 T cell receptor beta chains were sequenced from one sample in a study of early T cells in non-severe SARS-CoV-2 infection. TCRdb processed the 5' RACE reads anew with MiXCR; each CDR3 protein has one entry. Here the sample spans some 77,000 distinct CDR3 sequences, more than 10% being singletons. Sequencing was done on a sample of whole blood. These receptors originate from an adult who was a healthcare worker with PCR-confirmed SARS-CoV-2 infection or an uninfected control (not recorded which).

At least ten counts were recorded for this clonotype. V usage is TRBV14 and J usage is TRBJ1-2; D is possibly TRBD1 (6 bases). The CDR3 has 13 amino acids. In germline, CDR1 is SGHDN, CDR2 FVKESK. Trimming stripped 2 bases from V and 14 bases from J, with 18 bases between. CDR3 DNA: TGTGCCAGCAGCCAATCGGGGGCAGGGGTAAAGACCTTC. Translating gives CASSQSGAGVKTF.

There are many counts of this clonotype. The chain recombines TRBV7-2 with TRBJ1-1, with 12 nucleotides matching TRBD1. This CDR3 is built from 16 residues. Germline lookup yields CDR1 SGHTA and CDR2 FQGNSA. Germline trimming cut 5 bases from V and 4 bases from J; bases unmatched to any gene: 8. CDR3 loop: CASSAAGTGGLTEAFF. CDR3 bases: TGTGCCAGCAGCGCGGCCGGGACAGGGGGCCTCACTGAAGCTTTCTTT.

This clonotype was seen only a few times. The chain joins TRBV7-9 to TRBJ2-7; 10 bases are shared with TRBD1. CDR1 SEHNR and CDR2 FQNEAQ come from the germline V gene (reference sequence). This CDR3 spans 16 amino acids. With V trimmed by 4 bases and J by 4 bases, 10 bases remained unmatched. DNA for the CDR3: TGTGCCAGCAGCTCCCCCGCGACAGGGGGCTTTTACGAGCAGTACTTC. Translating it yields CASSSPATGGFYEQYF.

This clonotype was seen many times. This chain uses TRBV2 with TRBJ2-4; TRBD2 might be the D (6 bases). Trimming shortened V by 1 base and J by 14 bases, and 9 bases separated the two germline ends. CDR3 length equals 11 residues. CDR1 and CDR2 from the germline V gene are SNHLY and FYNNEI. The CDR3 nucleotides read TGTGCCAGCAGTGAAGGGGGGAGGAAGTACTTC. Translated: CASSEGGRKYF.

In this sample, this clonotype turned up a few times. In DNA form, the CDR3 reads TGTGCCAGCGCCCTTGACGAAGCTTTCTTT. This translates into CASALDEAFF. The chain uses TRBV21-1 and TRBJ1-1. TRBV21-1 is an annotated pseudogene. This CDR3 spans 10 amino acids.

The V call is TRBV7-8, the J call TRBJ2-3; 10 bases match TRBD2. The CDR3 runs to 16 residues. Trimming cost V 4 bases and J 0 bases; bases outside gene matches: 4. CDR1 and CDR2 from the germline V gene are SGHVS and FQNEAQ. CDR3 nucleotide sequence: TGTGCCAGCAGCTCCCCGACTAGCGGGAGCACAGATACGCAGTATTTT. Amino acid sequence: CASSSPTSGSTDTQYF.

This rearrangement joins TRBV3-1 to TRBJ2-5, with D perhaps assigned TRBD1 or TRBD2 (5 bases each). This CDR3 is 15 amino acids long. V was shortened by 2 bases and J by 2 bases, with 12 bases between the two germline ends. The germline V gene encodes CDR1 LGHDT and CDR2 YNNKEL (reference sequence). CDR3 in amino acids: CASSQTGTAQETQYF. DNA for the CDR3: TGTGCCAGCAGCCAAACCGGGACCGCACAAGAGACCCAGTACTTC.

The V and J genes are TRBV29-1 and TRBJ2-1; 8 bases are a match to TRBD1. V shed 7 bases, J shed 0 bases, and the junction held 8 bases outside the gene matches. The CDR3 is 15 residues long. Germline CDR1 reads SQVTM; CDR2 reads ANQGSEA. CDR3: CSAPGDRGSYNEQFF. The CDR3 region has the DNA TGCAGCGCCCCCGGAGACAGGGGCTCCTACAATGAGCAGTTCTTC.

This clonotype occurred once. This chain connects TRBV5-1 to TRBJ2-1; TRBD1 or TRBD2 may be the D gene (6 bases each). Germline values: CDR1 SGHRS, CDR2 YFSETQ. This CDR3 has 16 residues. Trimming pared 0 bases from V and 2 bases from J, leaving 12 bases between. The CDR3 here is CASSLAGGDTYNEQFF. The CDR3 DNA is TGCGCCAGCAGCTTGGCCGGAGGGGACACCTACAATGAGCAGTTCTTC.

The chain combines TRBV12-3 or TRBV12-4 with TRBJ2-1; 7 bases align to TRBD2. After removal of 6 bases from V and 11 bases from J, the junction contained 4 bases not matched to a gene. The CDR3 covers 11 residues. This CDR3 reads CASSIGTKQFF. The CDR3 nucleotides are TGTGCCAGCAGCATAGGGACTAAGCAGTTCTTC.

Sample share makes this clonotype medium-sized (0.01 to 0.1%). The rearrangement links TRBV3-1 to TRBJ2-2; D is unresolved. Looked up from germline, CDR1 is LGHDT and CDR2 is YNNKEL (reference sequence). The CDR3 spans 15 residues. The germline V and J ends were trimmed by 1 base and 4 bases, with 10 bases remaining between them. This CDR3 is CASSQGSAVTGELFF. CDR3 coding DNA: TGTGCCAGCAGCCAAGGGTCGGCGGTCACCGGGGAGCTGTTTTTT.

This clonotype was observed at least ten times. The chain combines TRBV18 with TRBJ1-2, with 10 bases aligning to TRBD1. Per germline, CDR1 KGHSH and CDR2 LQKENI. J lost 0 bases, V lost 2 bases, and 0 bases had no gene match. The CDR3 has 15 amino acids. CDR3: CASSPGQGANYGYTF. The CDR3 nucleotides are TGTGCCAGCTCACCAGGACAGGGGGCTAACTATGGCTACACCTTC.

This clonotype has just a few counts. The CDR3: CASSYPLAGGRTDKETQYF. CDR3 DNA sequence: TGTGCCAGCAGTTACCCCCTAGCGGGGGGCCGAACCGACAAAGAGACCCAGTACTTC. The chain couples TRBV6-2 or TRBV6-3 to TRBJ2-5; TRBD2 matches at 11 bases. The CDR3 runs 19 residues. CDR1 is MNHEY and CDR2 is SVGEGT in the germline V gene. Losses at the gene ends were 2 bases for V and 3 bases for J; bases not matched to a gene: 14.

This clonotype was recorded many times. This rearrangement joins TRBV4-2 to TRBJ1-3; 8 nucleotides align to TRBD1. The CDR3 runs to 17 residues. CDR1 is LGHNA and CDR2 is YNFKEQ in the germline V gene. V trimming: 0 bases; J trimming: 0 bases; junction bases outside the gene matches: 4. The CDR3 protein is CASSQDRDRFSGNTIYF. CDR3 coding DNA: TGTGCCAGCAGCCAAGACCGGGACAGGTTCTCTGGAAACACCATATATTTT.

CDR3 in amino acids: CASRSSGSLGEQFF. The CDR3 DNA reads as TGTGCCAGCAGGTCTAGCGGGAGCTTGGGTGAGCAGTTCTTC. The rearrangement uses TRBV9 and TRBJ2-1; TRBD2 matches 10 bases. Germline V gene lookup returns CDR1 SGDLS and CDR2 YYNGEE. The junction had 8 bases not matched to a gene; V was cut back by 5 bases and J by 9 bases. The CDR3 sequence is 14 residues long.

The rearrangement links TRBV11-2 to TRBJ1-6; unclear D gene. Trimming removed 1 base from V and 11 bases from J, with 12 bases in between. The CDR3 length is 14 residues. The V gene's germline CDR1 is SGHAT and CDR2 FQNNGV. The CDR3 is CASSLVPLYTPLHF. CDR3 DNA: TGTGCCAGCAGCTTAGTACCTCTGTATACACCCCTCCACTTT. The full variable domain, completed using reference TRBV11-2 and TRBJ1-6, is EAGVAQSPRYKIIEKRQSVAFWCNPISGHATLYWYQQILGQGPKLLIQFQNNGVVDDSQLPKDRFSAERLKGVDSTLKIQPAKLEDSAVYLCASSLVPLYTPLHFGNGTRLTVT.

This clonotype was seen a few times. The gene calls are TRBV14 and TRBJ2-3, with 7 bases that match TRBD2. Germline V gene lookup returns CDR1 SGHDN and CDR2 FVKESK. The CDR3 totals 17 residues. V lost 0 bases, J lost 5 bases, and 11 bases stayed unmatched. CDR3 DNA: TGTGCCAGCAGCCAAGATCTGGCGGGAGAATTGGGAGATACGCAGTATTTT. The encoded protein is CASSQDLAGELGDTQYF.

The sample holds many counts of this clonotype. The chain uses TRBV29-1 and TRBJ2-6, with no clear D. In germline, CDR1 is SQVTM, CDR2 ANQGSEA. The CDR3 is 12 amino acids. Trimming stripped 7 bases from V and 6 bases from J, with 10 bases between. The CDR3 spells CSAHIEANVLTF. The DNA of the CDR3 is TGCAGCGCCCACATTGAGGCCAACGTCCTGACTTTC.

This clonotype was seen ten or more times. The chain recombines TRBV2 with TRBJ1-1, with 9 bases that match TRBD1. CDR1 is SNHLY, CDR2 FYNNEI, per germline. The CDR3 contains 18 residues. V shed 3 bases and J 0 bases; nucleotides not matched to a gene: 11. In DNA, the CDR3 is TGTGCCAGCAGTGAGACAGGGGGATTCTCATTACTGAACACTGAAGCTTTCTTT. As protein: CASSETGGFSLLNTEAFF.

The CDR3 DNA reads TGTGCCAGCTCACCCAGGACTAGCGGGGCTAGAACAGATACGCAGTATTTT. This translates into CASSPRTSGARTDTQYF. The rearrangement links TRBV18 to TRBJ2-3; 12 nucleotides line up with TRBD2. The germline V gene has CDR1 KGHSH and CDR2 LQKENI. Trimming at V came to 3 bases and at J to 3 bases, leaving 7 bases not matched to a gene. This CDR3 region has 17 residues.

The J gene is TRBJ1-1, the V gene TRBV29-1; D call uncertain. The CDR3 length is 14 residues. In germline, CDR1 is SQVTM, CDR2 ANQGSEA. Trimming shortened V by 2 bases and J by 1 base, and 11 bases separated the two germline ends. In DNA, the CDR3 is TGCAGCGTTGAACTTAGGGCCCCGAACACTGAAGCTTTCTTT. This sequence encodes CSVELRAPNTEAFF.

This clonotype was counted many times. The chain is built from TRBV6-5 and TRBJ2-3, with 11 bases fitting TRBD2. Germline-derived CDR1 and CDR2 are MNHEY and SVGAGI. Trimming cost V 0 bases and J 4 bases; bases outside gene matches: 9. The CDR3 is 18 amino acids. This CDR3 reads CASSYSKGTSGGADTQYF. Here the CDR3 DNA reads TGTGCCAGCAGTTACTCGAAGGGAACTAGCGGGGGCGCAGATACGCAGTATTTT.

This clonotype was seen many times. The chain uses TRBV13 and TRBJ1-4, with 7 bases aligning to TRBD1. The CDR3 is 15 amino acids. V dropped 5 bases and J dropped 6; count of bases not matched to a gene: 9. The V gene's germline CDR1 is PRHDT and CDR2 FYEKMQ (reference sequence). Here the CDR3 DNA reads TGTGCCAGCAGCCCGCCGGGACAGCGGGATGAAAAACTGTTTTTT. Translating it yields CASSPPGQRDEKLFF.

In its sample, this clonotype was seen many times. The chain carries TRBV3-1 and TRBJ2-5; 10 nucleotides match TRBD2. The trim removed 2 bases at V and 3 bases at J, leaving 6 bases unmatched. Germline-derived CDR1 and CDR2 are LGHDT and YNNKEL (reference sequence). There are 16 residues in the CDR3. The CDR3 is CASSQRGSGREETQYF. The CDR3 DNA reads as TGTGCCAGCAGCCAACGCGGGAGCGGGAGGGAAGAGACCCAGTACTTC.

V gene TRBV7-2 combines with J gene TRBJ2-5, with TRBD2 matching 14 bases. CDR1 is SGHTA, CDR2 FQGNSA, per germline. The CDR3 length is 18 residues. J was trimmed by 4 bases and V by 5 bases; bases with no gene match: 12. The chain's CDR3 is CASSPETSGRVPRETQYF. CDR3 coding DNA: TGTGCCAGCAGCCCGGAGACTAGCGGGAGGGTCCCACGAGAGACCCAGTACTTC.